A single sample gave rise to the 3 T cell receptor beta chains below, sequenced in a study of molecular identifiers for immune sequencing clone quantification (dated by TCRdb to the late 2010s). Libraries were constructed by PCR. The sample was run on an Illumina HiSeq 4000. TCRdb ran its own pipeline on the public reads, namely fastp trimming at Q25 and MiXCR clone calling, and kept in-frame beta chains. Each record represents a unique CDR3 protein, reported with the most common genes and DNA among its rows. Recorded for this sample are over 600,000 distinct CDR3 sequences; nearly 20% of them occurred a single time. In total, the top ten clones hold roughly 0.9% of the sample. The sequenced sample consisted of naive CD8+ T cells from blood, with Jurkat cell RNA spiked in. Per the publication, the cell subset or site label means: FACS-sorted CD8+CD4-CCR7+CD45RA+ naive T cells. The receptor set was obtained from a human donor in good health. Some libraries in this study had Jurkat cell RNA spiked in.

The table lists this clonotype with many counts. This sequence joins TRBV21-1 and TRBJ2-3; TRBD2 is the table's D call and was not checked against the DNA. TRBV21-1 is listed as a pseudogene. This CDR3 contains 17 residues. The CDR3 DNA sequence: TGTGCCAGCAGCAATTACCATAGCGGGGGACTCACAGATACGCAGTATTTT. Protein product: CASSNYHSGGLTDTQYF.

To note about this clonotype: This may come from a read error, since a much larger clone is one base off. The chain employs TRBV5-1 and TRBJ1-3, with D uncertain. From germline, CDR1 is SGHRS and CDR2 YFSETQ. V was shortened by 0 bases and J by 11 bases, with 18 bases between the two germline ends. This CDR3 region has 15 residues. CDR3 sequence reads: CASSLGPRTINAIYF. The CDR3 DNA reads TGCGCCAGCAGCTTGGGACCACGGACCATCAACGCCATATATTTT.

The CDR3 loop reads CASSSRGQGNEKLFF. CDR3 DNA: TGTGCCAGCAGCTCTCGGGGACAGGGAAATGAAAAACTGTTTTTT. This chain joins TRBV7-9 and TRBJ1-4; 9 bases fit TRBD1. In germline, CDR1 is SEHNR, CDR2 FQNEAQ (reference sequence). This CDR3 contains 15 residues. With V trimmed by 4 bases and J by 5 bases, 5 bases remained unmatched.